Reported below is one T cell receptor (beta chain). Other nucleotide sequences from this sample produce the same CDR3. This sample is part of a study of blood T cell repertoires in COVID-19. About the study: Material from acute and convalescent COVID-19 was sourced from the United States, Italy and Spain.

The CDR3 is made up of 15 amino acids. Germline lookup yields CDR1 SGDLS and CDR2 YYNGEE. V lost 0 bases and J lost 6; bases outside the gene matches: 6. In the original analysis: Estimation of nucleated cell counts relied on the amplification of reference gene primers. The protocol was immunoSEQ multiplex PCR, while the TCRdb copy is restricted to in-frame clones and leaves out a portion. V and J calls plus clone size are reproduced from that table; the DNA served to infer D and trimming. This table holds roughly 390,000 clones, more than 70% found once. The source of this sequence is a woman aged 25 to 39 with COVID-19, enrolled during active disease. The chain combines TRBV9 with TRBJ2-1; TRBD2 aligns across 7 bases. The source material was peripheral blood. In nucleotides, the CDR3 is TGTGCCAGCAGCGTAGGCGGGAGTCAGGGCAATGAGCAGTTCTTC. Amino acid sequence: CASSVGGSQGNEQFF.